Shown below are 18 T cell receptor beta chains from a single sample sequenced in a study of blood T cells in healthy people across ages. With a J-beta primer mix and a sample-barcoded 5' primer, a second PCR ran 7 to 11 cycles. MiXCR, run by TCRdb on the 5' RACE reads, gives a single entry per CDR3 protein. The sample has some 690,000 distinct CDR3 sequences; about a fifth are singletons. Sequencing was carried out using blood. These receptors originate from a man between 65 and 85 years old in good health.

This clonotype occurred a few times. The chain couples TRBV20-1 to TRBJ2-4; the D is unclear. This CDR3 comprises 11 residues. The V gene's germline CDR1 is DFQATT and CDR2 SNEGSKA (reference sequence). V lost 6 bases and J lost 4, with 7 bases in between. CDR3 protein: CSAMGKNIQYF. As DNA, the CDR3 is TGCAGTGCCATGGGGAAAAACATTCAGTACTTC.

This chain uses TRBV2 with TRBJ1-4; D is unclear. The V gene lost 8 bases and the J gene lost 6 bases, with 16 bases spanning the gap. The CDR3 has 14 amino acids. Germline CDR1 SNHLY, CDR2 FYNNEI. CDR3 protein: CASLRTASDEKLFF. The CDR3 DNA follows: TGTGCCAGCCTCAGGACGGCGTCCGATGAAAAACTGTTTTTT.

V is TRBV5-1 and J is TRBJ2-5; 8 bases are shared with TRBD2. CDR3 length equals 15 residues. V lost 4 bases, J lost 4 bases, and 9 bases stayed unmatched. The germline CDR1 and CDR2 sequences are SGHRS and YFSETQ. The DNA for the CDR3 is TGCGCCAGCAGCCCCAGGTCGCTAGCGGGAGAGACCCAGTACTTC. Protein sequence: CASSPRSLAGETQYF.

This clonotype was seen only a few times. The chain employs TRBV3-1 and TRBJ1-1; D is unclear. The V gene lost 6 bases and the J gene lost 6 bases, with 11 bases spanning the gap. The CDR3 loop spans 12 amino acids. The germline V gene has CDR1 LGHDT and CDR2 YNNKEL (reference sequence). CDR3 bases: TGTGCCAGCAGGGCGAGTGGGGCTGAAGCTTTCTTT. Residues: CASRASGAEAFF.

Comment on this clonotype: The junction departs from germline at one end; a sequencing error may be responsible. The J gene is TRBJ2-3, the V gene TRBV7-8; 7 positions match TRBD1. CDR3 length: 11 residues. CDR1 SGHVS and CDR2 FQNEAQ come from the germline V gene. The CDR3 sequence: CQTGSTDTQYF. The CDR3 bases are TGCCAGACAGGGTCCACAGATACGCAGTATTTT. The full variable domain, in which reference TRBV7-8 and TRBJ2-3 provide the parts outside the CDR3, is GAGVSQSPRYKVAKRGQDVALRCDPISGHVSLFWYQQALGQGPEFLTYFQNEAQLDKSGLPSDRFFAERPEGSVSTLKIQRTQQEDSAVYLCQTGSTDTQYFGPGTRLTVL.

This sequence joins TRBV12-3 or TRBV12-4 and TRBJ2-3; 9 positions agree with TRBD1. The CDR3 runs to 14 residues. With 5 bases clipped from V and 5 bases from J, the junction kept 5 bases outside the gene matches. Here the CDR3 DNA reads TGTGCCAGCAGTACTCCGGGACAGGGAGATACGCAGTATTTT. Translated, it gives CASSTPGQGDTQYF.

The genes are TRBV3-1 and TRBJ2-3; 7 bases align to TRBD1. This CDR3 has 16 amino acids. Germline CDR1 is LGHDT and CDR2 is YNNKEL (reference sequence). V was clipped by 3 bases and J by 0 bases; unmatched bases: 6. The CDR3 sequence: CASSHLDRPSTDTQYF. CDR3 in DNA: TGTGCCAGCAGCCACCTGGACAGGCCTAGCACAGATACGCAGTATTTT.

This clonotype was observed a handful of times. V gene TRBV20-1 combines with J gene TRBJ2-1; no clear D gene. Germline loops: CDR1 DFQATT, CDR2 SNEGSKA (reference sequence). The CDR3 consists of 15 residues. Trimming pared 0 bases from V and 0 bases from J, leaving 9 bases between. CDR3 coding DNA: TGCAGTGCTAGAGATAGCCGGAGCTCCTACAATGAGCAGTTCTTC. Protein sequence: CSARDSRSSYNEQFF.

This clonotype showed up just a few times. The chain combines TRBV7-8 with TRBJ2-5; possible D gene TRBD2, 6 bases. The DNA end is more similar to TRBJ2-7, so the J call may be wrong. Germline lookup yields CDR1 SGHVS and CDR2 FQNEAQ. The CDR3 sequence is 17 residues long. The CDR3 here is CASSLWSVTGASYEQYF. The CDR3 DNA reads TGTGCCAGCAGCTTATGGTCCGTGACGGGAGCATCCTACGAGCAGTACTTC.

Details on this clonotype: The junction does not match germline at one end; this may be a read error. For the CDR3, the DNA is TGCAGCGTTGAAGGGGCGTTGGATTTT. As protein: CSVEGALDF. The rearrangement uses TRBV29-1 and TRBJ1-5, with no clear D. Per germline, CDR1 SQVTM and CDR2 ANQGSEA. This CDR3 spans 9 amino acids.

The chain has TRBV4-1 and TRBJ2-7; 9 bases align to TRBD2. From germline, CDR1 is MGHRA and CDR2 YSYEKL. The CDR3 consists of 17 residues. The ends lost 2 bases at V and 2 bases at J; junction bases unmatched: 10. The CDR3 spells CASSQPQGLAGTYEQYF. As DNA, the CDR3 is TGCGCCAGCAGCCAACCTCAGGGGCTAGCGGGAACCTACGAGCAGTACTTC.

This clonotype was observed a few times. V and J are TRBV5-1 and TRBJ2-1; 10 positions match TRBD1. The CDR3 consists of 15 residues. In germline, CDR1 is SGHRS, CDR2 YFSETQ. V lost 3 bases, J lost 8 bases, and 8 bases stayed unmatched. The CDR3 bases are TGCGCCAGCAGCTACCGGGGACAGGGGTTGGATGAGCAGTTCTTC. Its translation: CASSYRGQGLDEQFF.

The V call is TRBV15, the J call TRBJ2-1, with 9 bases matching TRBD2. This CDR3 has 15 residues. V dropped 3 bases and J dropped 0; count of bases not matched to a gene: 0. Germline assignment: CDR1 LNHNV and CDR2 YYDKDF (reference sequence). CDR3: CATSSSGSSYNEQFF. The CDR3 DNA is TGTGCCACCAGCAGTAGCGGGAGCTCCTACAATGAGCAGTTCTTC.

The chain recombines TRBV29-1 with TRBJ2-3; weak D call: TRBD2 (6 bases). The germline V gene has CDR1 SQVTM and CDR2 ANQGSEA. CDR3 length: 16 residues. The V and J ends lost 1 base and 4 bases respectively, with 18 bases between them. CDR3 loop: CSVEGQRASVPDTQYF. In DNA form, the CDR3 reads TGCAGCGTTGAAGGACAAAGGGCTAGCGTCCCAGATACGCAGTATTTT.

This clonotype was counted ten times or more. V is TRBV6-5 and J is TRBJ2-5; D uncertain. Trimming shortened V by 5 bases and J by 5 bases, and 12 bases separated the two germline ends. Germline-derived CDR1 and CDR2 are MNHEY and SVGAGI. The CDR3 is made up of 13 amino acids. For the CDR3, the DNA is TGTGCCAGCAGTCCAGGCTTCCGGGAGACCCAGTACTTC. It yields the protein CASSPGFRETQYF.

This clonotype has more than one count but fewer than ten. The DNA for the CDR3 is TGTGCCAGCTCACCGCCCTACGAGACCCAGTACTTC. It yields the protein CASSPPYETQYF. The chain links TRBV18 to TRBJ2-5; D unresolved. CDR3 length: 12 amino acids. V lost 3 bases to trimming and J lost 5 bases, with 7 bases between them. Germline values: CDR1 KGHSH, CDR2 LQKENI. Combining the CDR3 with reference TRBV18 and TRBJ2-5 gives the whole variable domain NAGVMQNPRHLVRRRGQEARLRCSPMKGHSHVYWYRQLPEEGLKFMVYLQKENIIDESGMPKERFSAEFPKEGPSILRIQQVVRGDSAAYFCASSPPYETQYFGPGTRLLVL.

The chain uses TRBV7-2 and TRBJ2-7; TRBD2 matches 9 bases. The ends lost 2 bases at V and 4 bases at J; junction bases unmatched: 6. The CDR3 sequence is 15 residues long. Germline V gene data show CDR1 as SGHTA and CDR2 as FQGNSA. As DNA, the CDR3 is TGTGCCAGCAGCTTAAGTAGCGGGAGTCAGTACGAGCAGTACGTC. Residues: CASSLSSGSQYEQYV.

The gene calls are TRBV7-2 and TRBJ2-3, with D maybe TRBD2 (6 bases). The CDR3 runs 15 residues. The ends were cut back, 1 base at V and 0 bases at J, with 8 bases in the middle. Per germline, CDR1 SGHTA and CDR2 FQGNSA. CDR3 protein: CASSLVTRSTDTQYF. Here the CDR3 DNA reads TGTGCCAGCAGCTTAGTGACTAGAAGCACAGATACGCAGTATTTT.